These 9 T cell receptor beta chains share one sample of origin, sequenced in a study of shared clonotypes between healthy human individuals. The table came from immunoSEQ multiplex PCR; TCRdb's copy has only in-frame clones and leaves some out. Of some 1,900,000 clones in the sample, around 96% were seen once. CD45RO-negative cells were positively selected for CCR7, leaving out terminally differentiated effector memory CD45RA+ cells. The sequenced sample was naive CD8+ T cells sorted from blood. The receptors were sampled from a man between 18 and 35 years old in good health.

On this clone itself: The same CDR3 arises from other DNA sequences in this sample as well. J is TRBJ2-7 and V is TRBV7-9; D is possibly TRBD2 (5 bases). The germline V gene has CDR1 SEHNR and CDR2 FQNEAQ (reference sequence). V shed 5 bases and J shed 6 bases, with 8 bases lying between them. The CDR3 consists of 11 residues. As DNA, the CDR3 is TGTGCCAGCAGCCCGGCGGGCGAGCAGTACTTC. Residues: CASSPAGEQYF.

In DNA, the CDR3 is TGTGCCAGCAGCTTAACGGCCCCTTGGGGGGATACGCAGTATTTT. Translating gives CASSLTAPWGDTQYF. The chain recombines TRBV7-9 with TRBJ2-3; D tentatively reads TRBD1 or TRBD2 (5 bases each). Trimming pared 2 bases from V and 6 bases from J, leaving 15 bases between. The CDR3 spans 15 residues. Germline CDR1 and CDR2: SEHNR and FQNEAQ (reference sequence).

This chain links TRBV5-8 with TRBJ2-3; TRBD2 aligns across 8 bases. Germline CDR1 is SGHTS and CDR2 is YDEGEE. The V and J ends lost 6 bases and 4 bases, in that order; junction bases with no gene match: 7. CDR3 length equals 14 residues. This chain's CDR3 is CASTLSGGADTQYF. The CDR3 DNA reads as TGTGCCAGCACCCTCTCGGGGGGGGCAGATACGCAGTATTTT. Drawing the rest from reference TRBV5-8 and TRBJ2-3, the complete variable domain is EAGVTQSPTHLIKTRGQQATLRCSPISGHTSVYWYQQALGLGLQFLLWYDEGEERNRGNFPPRFSGRQFPNYSSELNVNALELEDSALYLCASTLSGGADTQYFGPGTRLTVL.

This rearrangement joins TRBV29-1 to TRBJ2-1; D not certain. Trimming removed 6 bases from V and 5 bases from J, with 14 bases in between. Germline CDR1 SQVTM, CDR2 ANQGSEA. This CDR3 is built from 13 residues. CDR3 protein: CSVNHLVNNEQFF. The CDR3 nucleotides read TGCAGCGTGAACCACCTAGTCAACAATGAGCAGTTCTTC.

V gene TRBV21-1 combines with J gene TRBJ1-5. TRBV21-1 is an annotated pseudogene. This CDR3 has 13 residues. CDR3 protein: CASRRGGNQPQHF. The DNA of the CDR3 is TGTGCCAGCAGGAGGGGGGGGAATCAGCCCCAGCATTTT.

The chain combines TRBV5-4 with TRBJ2-7; D possibly corresponds to TRBD1 (6 bases). V was pared by 4 bases and J by 0 bases, with 11 bases between. CDR1 and CDR2 from the germline V gene are SGHNT and YYREEE (reference sequence). This CDR3 contains 14 residues. CDR3 in DNA: TGTGCCAGCAGCCTATTACAGGGCTCCTACGAGCAGTACTTC. It specifies CASSLLQGSYEQYF. Filled out from reference TRBV5-4 and TRBJ2-7, the complete variable domain reads ETGVTQSPTHLIKTRGQQVTLRCSSQSGHNTVSWYQQALGQGPQFIFQYYREEENGRGNFPPRFSGLQFPNYSSELNVNALELDDSALYLCASSLLQGSYEQYFGPGTRLTVT.

This clone was seen once. This chain uses TRBV7-2 with TRBJ2-3; 8 nucleotides align to TRBD2. The CDR3 has 14 residues. With 7 bases clipped from V and 4 bases from J, the junction kept 7 bases outside the gene matches. CDR1 is SGHTA, CDR2 FQGNSA, per germline. CDR3 residues: CASTIAGPADTQYF. The CDR3 DNA reads as TGTGCCAGCACGATAGCGGGGCCCGCAGATACGCAGTATTTT.

The CDR3 loop is CASSPRGKGVDSPLHF. CDR3 DNA: TGTGCCAGCAGCCCTCGAGGGAAGGGGGTCGATTCACCCCTCCACTTT. The chain links TRBV13 to TRBJ1-6, with D perhaps matching TRBD1 (6 bases). The V gene lost 5 bases and the J gene lost 8 bases, with 19 bases spanning the gap. CDR3 size: 16 residues. Germline CDR1 PRHDT, CDR2 FYEKMQ (reference sequence).

The chain uses TRBV7-6 and TRBJ2-5, with no clear D. Germline values: CDR1 SGHVS, CDR2 FNYEAQ. V gave up 1 base and J gave up 2 bases, with 8 bases separating them. The CDR3 is 14 amino acids. Written as DNA, the CDR3 is TGTGCCAGCAGCTTAGATAGCAGGCAAGAGACCCAGTACTTC. Protein product: CASSLDSRQETQYF. Complete variable domain (other parts from reference TRBV7-6 and TRBJ2-5): GAGVSQSPRYKVTKRGQDVALRCDPISGHVSLYWYRQALGQGPEFLTYFNYEAQQDKSGLPNDRFSAERPEGSISTLTIQRTEQRDSAMYRCASSLDSRQETQYFGPGTRLLVL.